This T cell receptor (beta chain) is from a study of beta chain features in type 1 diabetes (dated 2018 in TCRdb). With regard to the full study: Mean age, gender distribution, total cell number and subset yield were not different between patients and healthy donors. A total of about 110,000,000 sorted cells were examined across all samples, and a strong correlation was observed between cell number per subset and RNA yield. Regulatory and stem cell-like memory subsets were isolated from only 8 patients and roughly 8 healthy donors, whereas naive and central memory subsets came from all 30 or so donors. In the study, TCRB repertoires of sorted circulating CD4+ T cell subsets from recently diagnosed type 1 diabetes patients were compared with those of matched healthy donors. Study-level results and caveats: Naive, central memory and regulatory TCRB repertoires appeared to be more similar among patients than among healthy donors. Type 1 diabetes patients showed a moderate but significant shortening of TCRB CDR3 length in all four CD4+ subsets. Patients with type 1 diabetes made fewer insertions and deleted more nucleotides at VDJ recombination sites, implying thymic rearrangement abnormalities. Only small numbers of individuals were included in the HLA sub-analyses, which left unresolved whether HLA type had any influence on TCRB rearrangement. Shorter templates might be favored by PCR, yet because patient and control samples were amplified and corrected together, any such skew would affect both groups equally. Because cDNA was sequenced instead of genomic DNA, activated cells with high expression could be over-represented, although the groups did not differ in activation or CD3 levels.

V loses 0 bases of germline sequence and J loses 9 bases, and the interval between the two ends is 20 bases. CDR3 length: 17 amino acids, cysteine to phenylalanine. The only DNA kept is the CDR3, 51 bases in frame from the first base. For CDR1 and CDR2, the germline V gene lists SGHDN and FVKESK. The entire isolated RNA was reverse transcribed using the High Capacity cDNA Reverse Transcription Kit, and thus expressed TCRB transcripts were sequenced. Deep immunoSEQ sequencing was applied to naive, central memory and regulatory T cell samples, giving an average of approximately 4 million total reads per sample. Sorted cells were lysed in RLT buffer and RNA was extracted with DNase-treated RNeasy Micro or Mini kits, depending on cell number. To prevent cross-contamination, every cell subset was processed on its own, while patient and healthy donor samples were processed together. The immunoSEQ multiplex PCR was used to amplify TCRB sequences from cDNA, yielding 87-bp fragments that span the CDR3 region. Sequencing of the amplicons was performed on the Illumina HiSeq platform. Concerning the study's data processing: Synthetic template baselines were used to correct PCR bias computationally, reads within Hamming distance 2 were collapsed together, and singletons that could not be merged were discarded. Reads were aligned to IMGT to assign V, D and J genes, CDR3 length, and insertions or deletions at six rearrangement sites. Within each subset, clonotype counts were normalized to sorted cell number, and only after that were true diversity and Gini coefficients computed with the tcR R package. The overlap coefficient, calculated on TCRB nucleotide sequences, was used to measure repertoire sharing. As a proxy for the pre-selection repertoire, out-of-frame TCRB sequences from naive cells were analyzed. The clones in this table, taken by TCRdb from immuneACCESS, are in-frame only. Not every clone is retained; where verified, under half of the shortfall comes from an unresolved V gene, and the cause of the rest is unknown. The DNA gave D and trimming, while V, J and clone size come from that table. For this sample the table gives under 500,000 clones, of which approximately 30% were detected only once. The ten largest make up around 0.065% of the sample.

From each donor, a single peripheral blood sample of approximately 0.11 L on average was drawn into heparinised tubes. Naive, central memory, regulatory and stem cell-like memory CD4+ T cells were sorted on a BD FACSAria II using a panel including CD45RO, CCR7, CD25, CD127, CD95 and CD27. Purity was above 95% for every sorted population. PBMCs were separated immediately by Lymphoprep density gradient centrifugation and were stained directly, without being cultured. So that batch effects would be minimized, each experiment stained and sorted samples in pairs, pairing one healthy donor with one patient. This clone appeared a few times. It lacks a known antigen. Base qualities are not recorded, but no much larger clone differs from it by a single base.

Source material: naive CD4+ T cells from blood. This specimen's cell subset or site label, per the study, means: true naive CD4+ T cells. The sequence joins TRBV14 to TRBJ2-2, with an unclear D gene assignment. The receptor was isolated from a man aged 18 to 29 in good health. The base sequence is TGTGCCAGCAGCCAAGAAGGCGGCTCAAGTAGAAGGAGGGAGCTGTTTTTT. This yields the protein CASSQEGGSSRRRELFF. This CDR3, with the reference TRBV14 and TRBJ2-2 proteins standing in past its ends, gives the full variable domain EAGVTQFPSHSVIEKGQTVTLRCDPISGHDNLYWYRRVMGKEIKFLLHFVKESKQDESGMPNNRFLAERTGGTYSTLKVQPAELEDSGVYFCASSQEGGSSRRRELFFGEGSRLTVL.